A selection of T cell receptor beta chains follows, all from one sample in a study of blood T cells in healthy people across ages. In TCRdb, the 5' RACE reads were re-called with MiXCR into one record per CDR3 protein. The sample comprises hundreds of thousands of distinct CDR3 sequences, about 20% of which are singletons, and 20% to 25% rests with the top ten. Sequencing used blood. Receptors originate from a man in his sixties or seventies in good health. Each CDR3 is given with its conserved first and last residue. The D gene is left open where the match is weak. The size of a clone is reported for some rows only, either as once, few or many, or as a class for expanded clones.

clone size: NA
D gene: TRBD1
V gene: TRBV9
J gene: TRBJ1-2
CDR3 DNA: TGTGCCAGCAGCCCCCACGCTACAGGGGGTGATGGCTACACCTTC
CDR3 protein: CASSPHATGGDGYTF

clone size: NA
D gene: TRBD1
V gene: TRBV20-1
J gene: TRBJ2-5
CDR3 DNA: TGCAGTGCTAGCGGAGTATTGGGACAGCAAGAGACCCAGTACTTC
CDR3 protein: CSASGVLGQQETQYF

clone size: few
D gene: NA
V gene: TRBV27
J gene: TRBJ1-1
CDR3 DNA: TGTGCCAGCAGTCTCGGAGACCGGGACGGCACTGAAGCTTTCTTT
CDR3 protein: CASSLGDRDGTEAFF

clone size: few
D gene: TRBD1
V gene: TRBV7-9
J gene: TRBJ2-5
CDR3 DNA: TGTGCCAGCAGCTTAAGTCCGGGACAGGGTTTGGAGACCCAGTACTTC
CDR3 protein: CASSLSPGQGLETQYF

clone size: few
D gene: NA
V gene: TRBV5-1
J gene: TRBJ2-3
CDR3 DNA: TGCGCCAGCAGTCGGTCTCCGGGATCCCGGGCGGATACGCAGTATTTT
CDR3 protein: CASSRSPGSRADTQYF

clone size: NA
D gene: NA
V gene: TRBV7-2
J gene: TRBJ2-3
CDR3 DNA: TGTGCCAGCAGACTTAACAGGAGACGTAGCACAGATACGCAGTATTTT
CDR3 protein: CASRLNRRRSTDTQYF

clone size: NA
D gene: TRBD1
V gene: TRBV12-3/TRBV12-4
J gene: TRBJ1-1
CDR3 DNA: TGTGCCAGCAGTCTCGGACAGGGTATGGGTGAAGCTTTCTTT
CDR3 protein: CASSLGQGMGEAFF

clone size: few
D gene: TRBD1
V gene: TRBV28
J gene: TRBJ1-3
CDR3 DNA: TGTGCCAGCAGTTTCCACCGCTCGGACAGGGCTGGAAACACCATATATTTT
CDR3 protein: CASSFHRSDRAGNTIYF

clone size: NA
D gene: NA
V gene: TRBV7-2
J gene: TRBJ2-3
CDR3 DNA: TGTGCCAGCGGTTACAGGGTGGGAGACACAGATACGCAGTATTTT
CDR3 protein: CASGYRVGDTDTQYF

clone size: few
D gene: NA
V gene: TRBV25-1
J gene: TRBJ2-5
CDR3 DNA: TGTGCCAGCAGTGAGGGGGACGAAAAGACCCAGTACTTC
CDR3 protein: CASSEGDEKTQYF

clone size: few
D gene: TRBD2
V gene: TRBV7-9
J gene: TRBJ2-5
CDR3 DNA: TGTGCCAGCAGCAATAGCGGGAGGGCCAGAGAGACCCAGTACTTC
CDR3 protein: CASSNSGRARETQYF